The 29 T cell receptor beta chains reported below all come from one sample, sequenced in a study of cytomegalovirus exposure and HLA in healthy donors. 13 Jbeta primers and 60 Vbeta primers were used for the PCR. The repertoire was sequenced with immunoSEQ multiplex PCR; TCRdb's copy has only in-frame clones and lacks some. The table shows over 150,000 clones, with 60% to 80% occurring only once. Sequencing used PBMCs. These receptors were taken from a man aged 50-60 years in good health and CMV-seropositive.

The chain uses TRBV18 and TRBJ1-6, with 7 bases matching TRBD1. V gave up 4 bases and J gave up 10 bases; unmatched junction bases: 10. This CDR3 has 15 amino acids. In germline, CDR1 is KGHSH, CDR2 LQKENI. The CDR3 DNA reads TGTGCCAGCTCACTTGTAACAGGGGTAGGGTCACCCCTCCACTTT. The encoded protein is CASSLVTGVGSPLHF.

The chain links TRBV4-2 to TRBJ2-7; the match to TRBD1 covers 8 bases. Germline loops: CDR1 LGHNA, CDR2 YNFKEQ. The CDR3 sequence is 14 residues long. V was pared by 4 bases and J by 4 bases, with 6 bases of the junction left unmatched. CDR3 protein: CASSPTGVGYEQYF. The CDR3 bases are TGTGCCAGCAGCCCGACAGGGGTGGGATACGAGCAGTACTTC.

This sequence joins TRBV27 and TRBJ2-3; D ambiguous. The CDR3 spans 14 residues. The germline CDR1 and CDR2 sequences are MNHEY and SMNVEV (reference sequence). V gave up 10 bases and J gave up 2 bases, with 16 bases separating them. The DNA of the CDR3 is TGTGCCACCCTCCCGGTCTATAACACAGATACGCAGTATTTT. Its translation is CATLPVYNTDTQYF.

J is TRBJ2-7 and V is TRBV6-4; 11 bases align to TRBD2. This CDR3 is 14 amino acids long. Germline assignment: CDR1 MRHNA and CDR2 SNTAGT. After removal of 9 bases from V and 0 bases from J, the junction contained 4 bases not matched to a gene. CDR3: CARYGTSGSYEQYF. DNA of the CDR3: TGTGCCAGGTATGGGACTAGCGGCTCCTACGAGCAGTACTTC.

The V call is TRBV2, the J call TRBJ2-7, with TRBD1 matching over 7 bases. V shed 6 bases, J shed 3 bases, and the junction held 8 bases outside the gene matches. CDR1 and CDR2 (germline): SNHLY, FYNNEI. The CDR3 sequence is 14 residues long. CDR3: CASRMGQLYYEQYF. CDR3 DNA: TGTGCCAGCAGGATGGGACAGTTGTACTACGAGCAGTACTTC.

This rearrangement joins TRBV4-1 to TRBJ2-7; the match to TRBD2 covers 12 bases. This CDR3 spans 16 amino acids. The J segment lost 2 bases and the V segment lost 4 bases, leaving 6 bases of the junction unmatched. The V gene's germline CDR1 is MGHRA and CDR2 YSYEKL. The CDR3 bases are TGCGCCAGCAGCCCAAAACTAGCGGGGGGCACCTACGAGCAGTACTTC. Translation: CASSPKLAGGTYEQYF.

The chain recombines TRBV6-5 with TRBJ1-5, with 7 nucleotides matching TRBD1. The CDR3 has 15 residues. J gave up 3 bases and V 5 bases, and 7 bases lay outside the gene matches. Germline V gene sequence: CDR1 MNHEY, CDR2 SVGAGI. CDR3 sequence: CASSPSGGNNQPQHF. The CDR3 DNA reads TGTGCCAGCAGTCCCTCAGGGGGTAACAATCAGCCCCAGCATTTT.

The chain is built from TRBV10-1 and TRBJ2-3; 8 positions match TRBD1. The CDR3 has 16 amino acids. Trimming took 0 bases from V and 4 from J; bases not matched to a gene: 6. The V gene's germline CDR1 is WNHNN and CDR2 SYGVQD (reference sequence). For the CDR3, the DNA is TGCGCCAGCAGTGAGTCGGCAGGGGGCCGTTCAGATACGCAGTATTTT. Protein: CASSESAGGRSDTQYF.

This chain connects TRBV4-2 to TRBJ2-1; a possible D gene is TRBD2 (6 bases). Germline CDR1 reads LGHNA; CDR2 reads YNFKEQ. Trimming left V 3 bases short and J 6 bases short, with 18 bases between. The CDR3 loop spans 16 amino acids. The CDR3 is CASSQGGAAFPNEQFF. CDR3 bases: TGTGCCAGCAGCCAGGGCGGGGCAGCCTTCCCCAATGAGCAGTTCTTC.

V is TRBV5-4 and J is TRBJ2-5, with no clear D. This CDR3 comprises 12 residues. V gave up 4 bases and J gave up 0 bases, with 4 bases separating them. The germline gives CDR1 SGHNT, CDR2 YYREEE (reference sequence). CDR3 coding DNA: TGTGCCAGCAGCGTCTACCAAGAGACCCAGTACTTC. Translation gives CASSVYQETQYF.

The chain has TRBV15 and TRBJ2-3, with D possibly matching TRBD2 (7 bases). Germline V gives CDR1 LNHNV, CDR2 YYDKDF (reference sequence). The CDR3 is made up of 13 amino acids. The V and J ends lost 6 bases and 2 bases respectively, with 9 bases between them. The CDR3 sequence is CATRGGDTDTQYF. The CDR3 DNA reads as TGTGCCACCAGAGGGGGGGACACAGATACGCAGTATTTT.

This clone appeared once. The chain uses TRBV5-1 and TRBJ1-3, with D tentatively TRBD1 (6 bases). The V and J ends lost 4 bases and 6 bases respectively, with 8 bases between them. This CDR3 is built from 12 residues. Germline V gene data show CDR1 as SGHRS and CDR2 as YFSETQ. In DNA form, the CDR3 reads TGCGCCAGCAGCAACAGGGAAAACACCATATATTTT. Amino acid sequence: CASSNRENTIYF. Full variable domain (missing parts from reference TRBV5-1 and TRBJ1-3): KAGVTQTPRYLIKTRGQQVTLSCSPISGHRSVSWYQQTPGQGLQFLFEYFSETQRNKGNFPGRFSGRQFSNSRSEMNVSTLELGDSALYLCASSNRENTIYFGEGSWLTVV.

The chain couples TRBV2 to TRBJ2-1; 10 nucleotides line up with TRBD2. CDR3 length: 17 residues. The germline gives CDR1 SNHLY, CDR2 FYNNEI. J gave up 2 bases and V 2 bases, and 6 bases lay outside the gene matches. CDR3 nucleotides: TGTGCCAGCAGTGAAATTCTAGCGGGGGAGACCTACAATGAGCAGTTCTTC. Its protein is CASSEILAGETYNEQFF.

This clone occurred once. The CDR3 protein is CASSLGGANYGYTF. CDR3 nucleotide sequence: TGTGCCAGCAGCTTGGGTGGAGCTAACTATGGCTACACCTTC. The chain couples TRBV5-4 to TRBJ1-2; the D is unclear. From germline, CDR1 is SGHNT and CDR2 YYREEE (reference sequence). The V end lost 0 bases, the J end lost 0 bases, and 6 bases lay between the germline ends. The CDR3 runs 14 residues.

The gene calls are TRBV29-1 and TRBJ2-1, with 9 positions matching TRBD2. This CDR3 spans 15 amino acids. The V gene's germline CDR1 is SQVTM and CDR2 ANQGSEA. V shed 5 bases, J shed 3 bases, and the junction held 8 bases outside the gene matches. CDR3 amino acids: CSVPERGEFYNEQFF. CDR3 coding DNA: TGCAGCGTTCCCGAGCGGGGGGAGTTCTACAATGAGCAGTTCTTC.

The sample holds a few counts of this clone. The V call is TRBV29-1, the J call TRBJ2-1, with TRBD2 identical over 10 bases. There are 14 residues in the CDR3. CDR1 and CDR2 from the germline V gene are SQVTM and ANQGSEA. The V segment lost 6 bases and the J segment 5 bases; nucleotides outside the gene matches: 7. CDR3 residues: CSVERGGNDNEQFF. DNA of the CDR3: TGCAGCGTCGAGCGGGGGGGCAACGACAATGAGCAGTTCTTC.

The chain joins TRBV15 to TRBJ1-4, with D uncertain. Germline V CDR1 and CDR2: LNHNV, YYDKDF (reference sequence). Trimming shortened V by 0 bases and J by 6 bases, and 14 bases separated the two germline ends. This CDR3 is built from 16 residues. The CDR3 DNA sequence: TGTGCCACCAGCAGAGATTTTCGGGGTCCGGATGAAAAACTGTTTTTT. Translated: CATSRDFRGPDEKLFF.

In this sample, this clone turned up once. The V and J genes are TRBV7-3 and TRBJ2-2; the match to TRBD1 covers 9 bases. Looked up from germline, CDR1 is SGHTA and CDR2 is FQGTGA. V gave up 4 bases and J gave up 3 bases; unmatched junction bases: 6. This CDR3 has 16 residues. The CDR3 sequence: CASSSLTGGYTGELFF. Here the CDR3 DNA reads TGTGCCAGCAGCTCCTTAACAGGGGGCTACACCGGGGAGCTGTTTTTT.

As concerns this clone: The junction shows a germline mismatch at one end, possibly a read error. The chain uses TRBV4-1 and TRBJ2-7; 7 bases are a match to TRBD1. The CDR3 runs to 14 residues. The germline CDR1 and CDR2 sequences are MGHRA and YSYEKL. The CDR3 DNA is TGTGCCAGCAGCCAACCTTTGGGACAGTCGGCGCAGTACTTC. This translates into CASSQPLGQSAQYF.

The chain combines TRBV4-1 with TRBJ2-7, with no clear D. The V gene's germline CDR1 is MGHRA and CDR2 YSYEKL. V lost 1 base and J 0 bases, leaving 16 bases between the germline ends. The CDR3 is 17 residues long. Written as DNA, the CDR3 is TGCGCCAGCAGCCAAGGATATATCGGGTATCTCTCCTACGAGCAGTACTTC. Protein sequence: CASSQGYIGYLSYEQYF.

The chain links TRBV6-5 to TRBJ1-2, with a tentative D call TRBD1 (5 bases). Trimming stripped 7 bases from V and 3 bases from J, with 15 bases between. The germline V gene has CDR1 MNHEY and CDR2 SVGAGI. There are 14 residues in the CDR3. The CDR3: CASNGRWGDYGYTF. As DNA, the CDR3 is TGTGCCAGCAATGGACGGTGGGGGGACTATGGCTACACCTTC.

The chain combines TRBV12-5 with TRBJ1-5; 7 positions match TRBD1. The germline V gene encodes CDR1 LGHNT and CDR2 FRNRAP. V lost 7 bases, J lost 0 bases, and 6 bases stayed unmatched. CDR3 size: 15 residues. CDR3 region: CASATTGFSNQPQHF. The DNA for the CDR3 is TGTGCTAGTGCCACGACAGGGTTTAGCAATCAGCCCCAGCATTTT.

The chain links TRBV5-1 to TRBJ1-2; tentative D call: TRBD1 (5 bases). Trimming took off 0 bases at V and 5 bases at J, with 11 bases between the two ends. Germline values: CDR1 SGHRS, CDR2 YFSETQ. The CDR3 runs to 14 residues. CDR3 amino acids: CASSLEGQRYGYTF. In nucleotides, the CDR3 is TGCGCCAGCAGCTTGGAGGGGCAGAGGTATGGCTACACCTTC.

V is TRBV27 and J is TRBJ1-2, with D unresolved. This CDR3 is built from 14 residues. Looked up from germline, CDR1 is MNHEY and CDR2 is SMNVEV (reference sequence). V lost 4 bases and J lost 5, with 14 bases in between. CDR3 sequence reads: CASSSTPVSYGYTF. In DNA, the CDR3 is TGTGCCAGCAGTTCCACGCCCGTTAGTTATGGCTACACCTTC.

J is TRBJ2-5 and V is TRBV10-2; TRBD2 aligns across 14 bases. The germline V gene encodes CDR1 WSHSY and CDR2 SAAADI. The ends lost 4 bases at V and 2 bases at J; junction bases unmatched: 6. CDR3 length: 17 residues. The CDR3 sequence is CASSGTSGGPSQETQYF. CDR3 in DNA: TGCGCCAGCAGTGGGACTAGCGGGGGGCCATCACAAGAGACCCAGTACTTC.

This chain joins TRBV4-2 and TRBJ1-2; a possible D gene is TRBD1 (6 bases). This CDR3 region has 16 residues. Germline CDR1 reads LGHNA; CDR2 reads YNFKEQ. V was pared by 0 bases and J by 4 bases, with 15 bases between. The CDR3 DNA reads as TGTGCCAGCAGCCAAGACCTACAGGGAGAAATCTATGGCTACACCTTC. Translating gives CASSQDLQGEIYGYTF.

This chain uses TRBV4-3 with TRBJ1-6, with TRBD1 matching over 9 bases. The CDR3 has 17 residues. Trimming cost V 0 bases and J 9 bases; bases outside gene matches: 9. Germline assignment: CDR1 LGHNA and CDR2 YSLEER. The CDR3 loop reads CASSQDPLQGAGSPLHF. The CDR3 nucleotides are TGCGCCAGCAGCCAAGATCCCCTACAGGGGGCGGGTTCACCCCTCCACTTT.

The chain uses TRBV4-1 and TRBJ1-2; possibly TRBD1 for D (6 bases). In germline, CDR1 is MGHRA, CDR2 YSYEKL. The CDR3 length is 19 residues. Deletions cut 4 bases from V and 0 bases from J, with 24 bases between. The CDR3 nucleotides are TGCGCCAGCAGCCCCGCCCGGGACACCGAAAAATTAGCTAACTATGGCTACACCTTC. Translated: CASSPARDTEKLANYGYTF.

V usage is TRBV5-1 and J usage is TRBJ1-1; D may be TRBD1 (6 bases). The V end was cut by 4 bases, the J end by 4 bases, with 20 bases between. From germline, CDR1 is SGHRS and CDR2 YFSETQ. The CDR3 extends over 16 amino acids. The CDR3 is CASSEQGYSSGTEAFF. CDR3 nucleotide sequence: TGCGCCAGCAGCGAACAGGGTTATTCGTCCGGCACTGAAGCTTTCTTT. The full variable domain, completed using reference TRBV5-1 and TRBJ1-1, is KAGVTQTPRYLIKTRGQQVTLSCSPISGHRSVSWYQQTPGQGLQFLFEYFSETQRNKGNFPGRFSGRQFSNSRSEMNVSTLELGDSALYLCASSEQGYSSGTEAFFGQGTRLTVV.